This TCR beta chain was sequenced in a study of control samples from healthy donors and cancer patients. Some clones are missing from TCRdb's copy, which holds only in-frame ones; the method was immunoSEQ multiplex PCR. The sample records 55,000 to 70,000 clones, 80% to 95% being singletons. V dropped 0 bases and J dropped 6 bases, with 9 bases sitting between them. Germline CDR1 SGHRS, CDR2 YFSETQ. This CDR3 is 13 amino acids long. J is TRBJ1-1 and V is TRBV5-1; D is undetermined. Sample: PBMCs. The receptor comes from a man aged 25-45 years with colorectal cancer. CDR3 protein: CASSLGRYPEAFF. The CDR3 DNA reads TGCGCCAGCAGCTTGGGGCGGTATCCTGAAGCTTTCTTT.